This TCR beta chain was recovered during a study of shared clonotypes between healthy human individuals. It was roughly 330 ng DNA, about 33,000 T cell genomes, that went into each replicate PCR of unsorted PBMC. Assay: immunoSEQ multiplex PCR; the TCRdb copy retains only in-frame clones and omits some. The sample lists about 470,000 clones; 75% to 85% were seen once. V was shortened by 8 bases and J by 7 bases, with 23 bases between the two germline ends. The CDR3 is 16 amino acids. CDR1 is MGHDK and CDR2 is SYGVNS in the germline V gene. The chain uses TRBV25-1 and TRBJ2-2; TRBD1 is a possible D gene (6 bases). What was sequenced was PBMCs. This clonotype was obtained from a woman in her thirties or forties in good health. Some clones in this sample may be carry-over from other donors' samples. For the CDR3, the DNA is TGTGCCAGCCGTTCCGATCGGCAGGGGTATCACGGGGAGCTGTTTTTT. Its translation: CASRSDRQGYHGELFF. Together with reference TRBV25-1 and TRBJ2-2, the CDR3 gives the full variable domain: EADIYQTPRYLVIGTGKKITLECSQTMGHDKMYWYQQDPGMELHLIHYSYGVNSTEKGDLSSESTVSRIRTEHFPLTLESARPSHTSQYLCASRSDRQGYHGELFFGEGSRLTVL.